The TCR beta chain described here comes from a study of cytomegalovirus exposure and HLA in healthy donors. General observations from the study: In an earlier analysis, in some 500 donors, most V segments appeared productive either ~87% or ~30% of the time.

Participants comprised healthy donors of bone marrow. Turning to this clone: Antigen: not known.

V lost 6 bases and J lost 3; bases outside the gene matches: 7. CDR1 is LNHDA and CDR2 is SQIVND in the germline V gene (reference sequence). The CDR3 loop spans 16 amino acids. Primers included in the PCR were 60 Vbeta and 13 Jbeta primers. TCRdb's copy holds only in-frame clones and misses some; the assay was immunoSEQ multiplex PCR. The ten top clones account for 3.5% to 4%, within a sample of under 50,000 clones. The sequence was collected from a male donor in good health and CMV-seronegative. The sequenced sample was PBMCs. The chain couples TRBV19 to TRBJ2-2, with 10 positions matching TRBD2. CDR3 sequence (DNA): TGTGCCAGTAGACCTTGGAGCGGGGGGGACACCGGGGAGCTGTTTTTT. This codes for CASRPWSGGDTGELFF.